The 23 T cell receptor beta chains presented below share a single source sample, sequenced in a study of cytomegalovirus exposure and HLA in healthy donors. The PCR was carried out with 60 Vbeta primers and 13 Jbeta primers. Libraries were prepared by immunoSEQ multiplex PCR; TCRdb keeps only in-frame clonotypes and omits some of them. Among about 150,000 clones listed, roughly 77% were seen once. Source material: PBMCs. These receptors came from a man younger than 30 in good health and CMV-seropositive.

V gene TRBV29-1 combines with J gene TRBJ1-6; 7 positions match TRBD1. The CDR3 has 14 residues. The V and J ends lost 4 bases and 6 bases, in that order; junction bases with no gene match: 6. Germline-derived CDR1 and CDR2 are SQVTM and ANQGSEA. In DNA, the CDR3 is TGCAGCGTTGCCCGGGACAGTCCTAATTCACCCCTCCACTTT. Its protein is CSVARDSPNSPLHF.

This sequence joins TRBV14 and TRBJ2-3, with 7 bases aligning to TRBD2. Germline assignment: CDR1 SGHDN and CDR2 FVKESK. V shed 1 base and J 3 bases; nucleotides not matched to a gene: 7. The CDR3 loop spans 16 amino acids. The CDR3 reads CASSQVGGSFTDTQYF. CDR3 nucleotide sequence: TGTGCCAGCAGCCAAGTAGGCGGGAGTTTTACAGATACGCAGTATTTT.

This clone was counted only a few times. V is TRBV2 and J is TRBJ2-1, with TRBD2 matching 9 bases. CDR3 length equals 13 residues. Losses at the gene ends were 9 bases for V and 5 bases for J; bases not matched to a gene: 5. CDR1 and CDR2 (germline): SNHLY, FYNNEI. CDR3 residues: CARLAGANNEQFF. The CDR3 DNA follows: TGTGCCAGATTAGCGGGAGCAAACAATGAGCAGTTCTTC.

This sequence joins TRBV18 and TRBJ2-7; 14 nucleotides align to TRBD2. Germline CDR1 is KGHSH and CDR2 is LQKENI. CDR3 length: 14 amino acids. V lost 3 bases and J lost 6; bases outside the gene matches: 1. The CDR3 sequence is CASSPGTSGSEQYF. The CDR3 region has the DNA TGTGCCAGCTCACCCGGGACTAGCGGGAGCGAGCAGTACTTC.

The rearrangement uses TRBV10-3 and TRBJ1-6, with TRBD1 matching over 10 bases. This CDR3 has 15 residues. CDR1 and CDR2 (germline): ENHRY, SYGVKD. V dropped 6 bases and J dropped 10; count of bases not matched to a gene: 9. CDR3 bases: TGTGCCATCAGCCCTAGACAGGGGGCTGACTCACCCCTCCACTTT. It codes for CAISPRQGADSPLHF.

The chain employs TRBV9 and TRBJ2-3; 8 nucleotides match TRBD1. The CDR3 length is 15 residues. V lost 0 bases, J lost 6 bases, and 6 bases stayed unmatched. The germline CDR1 and CDR2 sequences are SGDLS and YYNGEE. The CDR3 DNA reads TGTGCCAGCAGCGTAGTAGGGACAGGTGGGGATACGCAGTATTTT. It translates to CASSVVGTGGDTQYF.

This clone appeared a single time. The chain has TRBV7-6 and TRBJ2-1; D gene ambiguous. V dropped 4 bases and J dropped 2 bases, with 18 bases sitting between them. Germline V CDR1 and CDR2: SGHVS, FNYEAQ. The CDR3 runs 17 residues. The CDR3 DNA follows: TGTGCCAGCAGCTCAACCAGATACAGATCTCCCTACAATGAGCAGTTCTTC. It encodes CASSSTRYRSPYNEQFF.

The chain links TRBV5-8 to TRBJ2-1, with D maybe TRBD2 (6 bases). Between the trimmed V and J ends, which lost 4 bases and 8 bases, there was a span of 13 bases. The CDR3 spans 13 residues. Germline V gene lookup returns CDR1 SGHTS and CDR2 YDEGEE. The CDR3 here is CASSPGTGDEQFF. Written as DNA, the CDR3 is TGTGCCAGCAGCCCCGGGACTGGCGATGAGCAGTTCTTC.

This chain links TRBV7-3 with TRBJ2-7; the D gene is possibly TRBD1 (6 bases). The germline V gene encodes CDR1 SGHTA and CDR2 FQGTGA. The CDR3 has 15 amino acids. V lost 5 bases to trimming and J lost 6 bases, with 20 bases between them. The CDR3 DNA is TGTGCCAGCAGCCCTCAGGGGACCCTTACCGCCGAGCAGTACTTC. Its protein is CASSPQGTLTAEQYF.

The count of this clone is one. For the CDR3, the DNA is TGTGCCAGCAGTTTACCGGGGCGGGGGACCCAGTACTTC. This encodes CASSLPGRGTQYF. The gene calls are TRBV27 and TRBJ2-5, with a possible D match to TRBD2 (6 bases). This CDR3 has 13 amino acids. V was clipped by 2 bases and J by 7 bases, with 11 bases between them. Looked up from germline, CDR1 is MNHEY and CDR2 is SMNVEV (reference sequence).

V and J are TRBV19 and TRBJ2-1, with 7 bases matching TRBD2. The CDR3 length is 16 residues. Unmatched junction bases numbered 4, after V lost 1 base and J lost 1 base. Germline V gives CDR1 LNHDA, CDR2 SQIVND (reference sequence). The DNA for the CDR3 is TGTGCCAGTAGTATAGTGGCGGGAGTATCCTACAATGAGCAGTTCTTC. It specifies CASSIVAGVSYNEQFF.

This clone was counted a single time. The chain carries TRBV29-1 and TRBJ2-1, with 8 bases aligning to TRBD1. This CDR3 spans 14 amino acids. The germline V gene encodes CDR1 SQVTM and CDR2 ANQGSEA. Unmatched junction bases numbered 10, after V lost 7 bases and J lost 5 bases. This chain's CDR3 is CSGTGTENNNEQFF. DNA of the CDR3: TGCAGCGGGACAGGGACTGAGAATAACAATGAGCAGTTCTTC.

The rearrangement joins TRBV7-9 to TRBJ2-7; 10 bases map to TRBD1. Per the germline V gene, CDR1 is SEHNR and CDR2 is FQNEAQ (reference sequence). Losses at the gene ends were 6 bases for V and 5 bases for J; bases not matched to a gene: 16. The length of the CDR3 is 17 residues. The CDR3 loop is CASSLLPGQGSPHEQYF. In nucleotides, the CDR3 is TGTGCCAGCAGTCTGTTACCGGGACAGGGGTCTCCCCACGAGCAGTACTTC.

This rearrangement joins TRBV18 to TRBJ2-3; TRBD2 agrees at 9 bases. This CDR3 region has 15 residues. The V segment lost 1 base and the J segment 2 bases; nucleotides outside the gene matches: 1. Germline CDR1 KGHSH, CDR2 LQKENI. The CDR3 DNA reads TGTGCCAGCTCACCACTAGCGGGAGACACAGATACGCAGTATTTT. Its protein is CASSPLAGDTDTQYF. Using reference TRBV18 and TRBJ2-3 for the parts outside the CDR3, the full variable domain is NAGVMQNPRHLVRRRGQEARLRCSPMKGHSHVYWYRQLPEEGLKFMVYLQKENIIDESGMPKERFSAEFPKEGPSILRIQQVVRGDSAAYFCASSPLAGDTDTQYFGPGTRLTVL.

This rearrangement joins TRBV10-2 to TRBJ2-7; D remains ambiguous. The V and J ends lost 2 bases and 4 bases respectively, with 9 bases between them. Germline V gene data show CDR1 as WSHSY and CDR2 as SAAADI. The CDR3 has 13 residues. The CDR3 here is CASSEVSPYEQYF. In DNA, the CDR3 is TGCGCCAGCAGTGAGGTCTCCCCGTACGAGCAGTACTTC.

This clone appeared a single time. The junction shows a germline mismatch at one end, possibly a read error. The gene calls are TRBV30 and TRBJ2-1, with 12 bases that match TRBD2. Germline V CDR1 and CDR2: GTSNPN, SVGIG (reference sequence). CDR3 length: 15 residues. The CDR3 nucleotides read TGTTCCTGGAGTTTCCTAGCGGGAGGGCCCAATGAGCAGTTCTTC. Its translation is CSWSFLAGGPNEQFF.

The V gene is TRBV5-4, the J gene TRBJ2-5; TRBD1 agrees at 9 bases. This CDR3 contains 15 residues. The germline CDR1 and CDR2 sequences are SGHNT and YYREEE (reference sequence). The ends lost 0 bases at V and 3 bases at J; junction bases unmatched: 3. The CDR3 is CASSLGGTGKETQYF. For the CDR3, the DNA is TGTGCCAGCAGCTTGGGCGGGACAGGGAAAGAGACCCAGTACTTC.

V gene TRBV5-1 combines with J gene TRBJ1-5; TRBD1 is a possible D gene (6 bases). Germline loops: CDR1 SGHRS, CDR2 YFSETQ. V was clipped by 0 bases and J by 4 bases, with 14 bases between them. This CDR3 is built from 16 residues. CDR3: CASSLVPGGANQPQHF. DNA for the CDR3: TGCGCCAGCAGCTTGGTTCCGGGGGGCGCAAATCAGCCCCAGCATTTT.

This clone was detected a few times. The chain combines TRBV7-2 with TRBJ1-5; no reliable D call. CDR1 SGHTA and CDR2 FQGNSA come from the germline V gene. V lost 4 bases to trimming and J lost 2 bases, with 12 bases between them. The CDR3 extends over 15 amino acids. The CDR3 reads CASSSRGAGNQPQHF. CDR3 bases: TGTGCCAGCAGCTCGCGAGGCGCAGGCAATCAGCCCCAGCATTTT.

The chain combines TRBV11-2 with TRBJ2-7; 12 nucleotides line up with TRBD2. CDR1 and CDR2 (germline): SGHAT, FQNNGV. The ends lost 0 bases at V and 6 bases at J; junction bases unmatched: 6. CDR3 length: 16 amino acids. CDR3 coding DNA: TGTGCCAGCAGCTTAGAGACTAGCGGGAGACGGGGCGAGCAGTACTTC. Translation gives CASSLETSGRRGEQYF.

V usage is TRBV5-1 and J usage is TRBJ1-5; TRBD1 matches 7 bases. Germline V gene data show CDR1 as SGHRS and CDR2 as YFSETQ. The V segment lost 4 bases and the J segment 6 bases; nucleotides outside the gene matches: 7. The CDR3 length is 14 residues. The chain's CDR3 is CASSPDRAGQPQHF. Written as DNA, the CDR3 is TGCGCCAGCAGCCCCGACAGGGCTGGTCAGCCCCAGCATTTT.

The sample holds one count of this clone. The chain recombines TRBV11-2 with TRBJ2-2; 11 nucleotides line up with TRBD1. The J segment lost 6 bases and the V segment lost 7 bases, leaving 7 bases of the junction unmatched. The CDR3 is 15 amino acids. Germline-derived CDR1 and CDR2 are SGHAT and FQNNGV. For the CDR3, the DNA is TGTGCCAGCACTATGGCGGGACAGGGGGCCGGGGAGCTGTTTTTT. Its translation: CASTMAGQGAGELFF.

This chain links TRBV9 with TRBJ2-1; 16 bases match TRBD2. After removal of 4 bases from V and 4 bases from J, the junction contained 8 bases not matched to a gene. The germline V gene has CDR1 SGDLS and CDR2 YYNGEE. The CDR3 sequence is 18 residues long. The CDR3 DNA is TGTGCCAGCAGCCAGGGACTAGCGGGAGGGCAGCGATACAATGAGCAGTTCTTC. Residues: CASSQGLAGGQRYNEQFF.